The T cell receptor beta chain described here comes from a study of T cell responses to AZD1222 COVID-19 vaccine. Findings of the study overall: Breadth and depth of Spike-specific TCRs rose after two AZD1222 doses. Nearly half of the spike-specific TCRs reportedly recognize variant regions that carry no mutations. White British ancestry dominated among donors, who included more females, and clonal diversity was possibly underestimated.

Here immunoSEQ multiplex PCR was the method, and the copy in TCRdb shows in-frame clones only, minus some. Of 100,000 to 150,000 clones listed, roughly 91% are singletons. As concerns this clone: Its specificity is not known.

The V end was cut by 0 bases, the J end by 9 bases, with 10 bases between. The V gene's germline CDR1 is SGHRS and CDR2 YFSETQ. The CDR3 runs to 13 residues. This TCR was sampled from an adult in good health. This rearrangement joins TRBV5-1 to TRBJ2-1; D gene unclear. The specimen was peripheral blood, collected on day 0 of MenACWY control vaccination. CDR3 residues: CASSLDRLGEQFF. The CDR3 DNA sequence: TGCGCCAGCAGCTTGGATCGGTTGGGTGAGCAGTTCTTC. The full variable domain, its missing parts supplied by reference TRBV5-1 and TRBJ2-1, is KAGVTQTPRYLIKTRGQQVTLSCSPISGHRSVSWYQQTPGQGLQFLFEYFSETQRNKGNFPGRFSGRQFSNSRSEMNVSTLELGDSALYLCASSLDRLGEQFFGPGTRLTVL.